This passage covers 32 T cell receptor beta chains from one sample sequenced in a study of beta chain features in type 1 diabetes. Every bit of the isolated RNA underwent reverse transcription, so sequencing read expressed TCRB transcripts. Clones were sequenced by immunoSEQ multiplex PCR, and TCRdb holds only the in-frame ones, with some missing. The table shows more than 300,000 clones, with roughly 16% occurring only once. Source material: naive CD4+ T cells from blood. Every receptor here comes from a woman aged 18-29 years in good health.

The chain joins TRBV30 to TRBJ2-5; D is uncertain. CDR3 length: 15 residues. V was cut by 0 bases and J by 5 bases, with 16 bases left in between. Germline V gene lookup returns CDR1 GTSNPN and CDR2 SVGIG (reference sequence). The CDR3 coding sequence is TGTGCCTGGAGTGTAATCGTCGGAGTGAGGGAGACCCAGTACTTC. It is translated as CAWSVIVGVRETQYF.

The rearrangement joins TRBV30 to TRBJ2-1, with TRBD1 identical over 7 bases. The CDR3 is 15 residues long. CDR1 and CDR2 (germline): GTSNPN, SVGIG (reference sequence). V gave up 1 base and J gave up 9 bases; unmatched junction bases: 12. The CDR3 DNA is TGTGCCTGGAGTGGGTCGGCAGGGGGAATTCTTGAGCAGTTCTTC. It translates to CAWSGSAGGILEQFF.

The J gene is TRBJ1-4, the V gene TRBV11-2; D is unresolved. Germline loops: CDR1 SGHAT, CDR2 FQNNGV. The V and J ends lost 1 base and 7 bases respectively, with 13 bases between them. The CDR3 is 15 residues long. The DNA of the CDR3 is TGTGCCAGCAGCTTAGTGGCAGGAAACCGTGAAAAACTGTTTTTT. Translated: CASSLVAGNREKLFF.

The rearrangement joins TRBV18 to TRBJ2-7, with D perhaps matching TRBD2 (5 bases). V lost 3 bases and J 3 bases, leaving 12 bases between the germline ends. CDR3 length: 14 amino acids. Germline values: CDR1 KGHSH, CDR2 LQKENI. The CDR3 protein is CASSPSGERYEQYF. Here the CDR3 DNA reads TGTGCCAGCTCACCCAGCGGTGAGCGCTACGAGCAGTACTTC.

This chain joins TRBV4-1 and TRBJ2-3; D is unclear. The germline CDR1 and CDR2 sequences are MGHRA and YSYEKL. The CDR3 has 13 residues. Trimming shortened V by 1 base and J by 3 bases, and 5 bases separated the two germline ends. CDR3 residues: CASSQVLTDTQYF. The DNA for the CDR3 is TGCGCCAGCAGCCAAGTTTTAACAGATACGCAGTATTTT.

The chain joins TRBV9 to TRBJ1-5; a possible D gene is TRBD1 (5 bases). The ends were cut back, 0 bases at V and 3 bases at J, with 10 bases in the middle. CDR1 SGDLS and CDR2 YYNGEE come from the germline V gene. The CDR3 is made up of 15 amino acids. CDR3 nucleotides: TGTGCCAGCAGCGTAGAGCAGGGCCCCAATCAGCCCCAGCATTTT. Residues: CASSVEQGPNQPQHF.

This clone was found a few times. The CDR3 DNA follows: TGTGCCAGCAGCTTGGAGTCGGGATCGGGGGCCAACGTCCTGACTTTC. Its translation is CASSLESGSGANVLTF. The chain links TRBV5-4 to TRBJ2-6, with D tentatively TRBD2 (5 bases). The germline V and J ends were trimmed by 0 bases and 4 bases, with 11 bases remaining between them. This CDR3 contains 16 residues. Germline V lookup: CDR1 SGHNT, CDR2 YYREEE (reference sequence).

This clone appeared a few times. V usage is TRBV11-2 and J usage is TRBJ2-3; possible D gene TRBD2, 6 bases. CDR3 length: 15 residues. Deletions cut 6 bases from V and 4 bases from J, with 17 bases between. Germline V gives CDR1 SGHAT, CDR2 FQNNGV. The CDR3 DNA follows: TGTGCCAGCAGAACTGGAGGGCCGGGTGCAGATACGCAGTATTTT. This gives the protein CASRTGGPGADTQYF. The whole variable domain, filled in from reference TRBV11-2 and TRBJ2-3, reads EAGVAQSPRYKIIEKRQSVAFWCNPISGHATLYWYQQILGQGPKLLIQFQNNGVVDDSQLPKDRFSAERLKGVDSTLKIQPAKLEDSAVYLCASRTGGPGADTQYFGPGTRLTVL.

This clone showed up just a few times. This rearrangement joins TRBV4-3 to TRBJ1-1; TRBD1 is a possible D gene (6 bases). This CDR3 spans 16 amino acids. V was cut by 4 bases and J by 2 bases, with 17 bases left in between. The germline V gene encodes CDR1 LGHNA and CDR2 YSLEER. The CDR3 reads CASSRNPGGDNTEAFF. Written as DNA, the CDR3 is TGCGCCAGCAGCCGAAATCCGGGGGGCGACAACACTGAAGCTTTCTTT.

V and J are TRBV5-1 and TRBJ2-7; possibly TRBD2 for D (5 bases). V was shortened by 0 bases and J by 3 bases, with 13 bases between the two germline ends. The V gene's germline CDR1 is SGHRS and CDR2 YFSETQ. The CDR3 extends over 15 amino acids. CDR3 loop: CASSLAVGVFYEQYF. In DNA, the CDR3 is TGCGCCAGCAGCTTGGCAGTGGGAGTCTTCTACGAGCAGTACTTC.

The gene calls are TRBV6-1 and TRBJ2-4; possibly TRBD1 for D (5 bases). The V gene's germline CDR1 is MNHNS and CDR2 SASEGT. V shed 8 bases and J shed 7 bases, with 15 bases lying between them. The CDR3 totals 13 residues. The CDR3 DNA reads TGTGCCAGCGTGGACAACTATGAGAACATTCAGTACTTC. Translating it yields CASVDNYENIQYF.

J is TRBJ2-7 and V is TRBV14; 11 nucleotides line up with TRBD1. Germline assignment: CDR1 SGHDN and CDR2 FVKESK. V lost 1 base, J lost 3 bases, and 5 bases stayed unmatched. The CDR3 is made up of 16 amino acids. The CDR3 here is CASSQGQGQGGYEQYF. Written as DNA, the CDR3 is TGTGCCAGCAGCCAAGGTCAGGGACAGGGGGGCTACGAGCAGTACTTC. The full variable domain, in which reference TRBV14 and TRBJ2-7 provide the parts outside the CDR3, is EAGVTQFPSHSVIEKGQTVTLRCDPISGHDNLYWYRRVMGKEIKFLLHFVKESKQDESGMPNNRFLAERTGGTYSTLKVQPAELEDSGVYFCASSQGQGQGGYEQYFGPGTRLTVT.

This clone was seen only a few times. DNA of the CDR3: TGTGCCAGCAGCCAAGTTGCCCGGACTAGCGGGAATGAGCAGTTCTTC. Protein sequence: CASSQVARTSGNEQFF. This sequence joins TRBV4-2 and TRBJ2-1, with TRBD2 identical over 11 bases. V gave up 1 base and J gave up 7 bases; unmatched junction bases: 6. There are 16 residues in the CDR3. Germline V lookup: CDR1 LGHNA, CDR2 YNFKEQ.

The chain combines TRBV2 with TRBJ1-5, with a weak D call TRBD1 (5 bases). The CDR3 totals 13 residues. Per germline, CDR1 SNHLY and CDR2 FYNNEI. Trimming removed 4 bases from V and 4 bases from J, with 8 bases in between. The CDR3 region has the DNA TGTGCCAGCAGTGGACAGCCTAATCAGCCCCAGCATTTT. Its translation: CASSGQPNQPQHF.

This clone was observed a handful of times. The chain uses TRBV4-2 and TRBJ2-2; 7 bases map to TRBD2. CDR1 LGHNA and CDR2 YNFKEQ come from the germline V gene. The CDR3 runs 16 residues. The trim removed 1 base at V and 3 bases at J, leaving 5 bases unmatched. CDR3: CASSQVGGSYTGELFF. The CDR3 DNA sequence: TGTGCCAGCAGCCAAGTAGGCGGGAGTTACACCGGGGAGCTGTTTTTT.

The rearrangement joins TRBV28 to TRBJ2-7; TRBD2 matches at 8 bases. CDR1 is MDHEN, CDR2 SYDVKM, per germline. CDR3 size: 14 residues. The junction had 4 bases not matched to a gene; V was cut back by 3 bases and J by 3 bases. The CDR3 DNA reads TGTGCCAGCAGTTTGAGACTAGCGCGCTACGAGCAGTACTTC. Its protein is CASSLRLARYEQYF.

This clone was counted only a few times. This chain joins TRBV28 and TRBJ2-7; 8 positions agree with TRBD1. CDR3 length: 15 residues. CDR1 MDHEN and CDR2 SYDVKM come from the germline V gene. J lost 4 bases, V lost 5 bases, and 10 bases had no gene match. The CDR3 nucleotides are TGTGCCAGCAGTCAAAACGGACAGGGAATTTACGAGCAGTACTTC. Protein product: CASSQNGQGIYEQYF.

A word on this clone: Other nucleotide sequences in the sample specify the same CDR3. The gene calls are TRBV9 and TRBJ2-7; 8 bases align to TRBD2. The germline V gene encodes CDR1 SGDLS and CDR2 YYNGEE. The CDR3 spans 16 residues. V shed 0 bases, J shed 0 bases, and the junction held 5 bases outside the gene matches. The CDR3 region is CASSVGLAGNSYEQYF. CDR3 nucleotides: TGTGCCAGCAGCGTAGGGCTAGCGGGCAACTCCTACGAGCAGTACTTC.

The V call is TRBV15, the J call TRBJ2-7; 8 bases fit TRBD2. Germline V gene data show CDR1 as LNHNV and CDR2 as YYDKDF (reference sequence). This CDR3 contains 16 residues. The V gene end was trimmed by 0 bases and the J gene end by 3 bases; junction bases not matched to a gene: 7. The CDR3 reads CATSRDLAGPRYEQYF. CDR3 in DNA: TGTGCCACCAGCAGAGATTTAGCGGGACCCCGCTACGAGCAGTACTTC.

The J gene is TRBJ2-1, the V gene TRBV11-3; TRBD2 matches at 11 bases. CDR1 and CDR2 (germline): SGHNT, YENEEA. Unmatched junction bases numbered 7, after V lost 5 bases and J lost 7 bases. This CDR3 comprises 15 residues. In DNA form, the CDR3 reads TGTGCCAGCAGCATCACTAGCGGGAGTAAGAATGAGCAGTTCTTC. Its translation: CASSITSGSKNEQFF.

This clone has just a few counts. The CDR3 protein is CASSLSGVRETQYF. The CDR3 nucleotides are TGCGCCAGCAGCTTGTCCGGGGTCCGGGAGACCCAGTACTTC. This chain links TRBV5-1 with TRBJ2-5; D may be TRBD2 (5 bases). This CDR3 comprises 14 residues. Germline CDR1 is SGHRS and CDR2 is YFSETQ. V dropped 1 base and J dropped 5 bases, with 12 bases sitting between them. Full variable domain (missing parts from reference TRBV5-1 and TRBJ2-5): KAGVTQTPRYLIKTRGQQVTLSCSPISGHRSVSWYQQTPGQGLQFLFEYFSETQRNKGNFPGRFSGRQFSNSRSEMNVSTLELGDSALYLCASSLSGVRETQYFGPGTRLLVL.

V is TRBV27 and J is TRBJ1-2, with a possible D match to TRBD1 (5 bases). The V end lost 2 bases, the J end lost 4 bases, and 8 bases lay between the germline ends. The CDR3 contains 13 residues. CDR1 is MNHEY and CDR2 is SMNVEV in the germline V gene (reference sequence). The DNA for the CDR3 is TGTGCCAGCAGTTTACAGGGACTCTATGGCTACACCTTC. This encodes CASSLQGLYGYTF.

In this sample, this clone turned up a few times. The chain has TRBV18 and TRBJ1-5; a possible D gene is TRBD1 (6 bases). The CDR3 is 14 amino acids. Trimming removed 3 bases at V and 6 bases at J, with 12 bases between. Germline V gene sequence: CDR1 KGHSH, CDR2 LQKENI. The CDR3 protein is CASSPDLQGQPQHF. The CDR3 bases are TGTGCCAGCTCACCCGATCTACAGGGTCAGCCCCAGCATTTT. Full variable domain (remainder filled in from reference TRBV18 and TRBJ1-5): NAGVMQNPRHLVRRRGQEARLRCSPMKGHSHVYWYRQLPEEGLKFMVYLQKENIIDESGMPKERFSAEFPKEGPSILRIQQVVRGDSAAYFCASSPDLQGQPQHFGDGTRLSIL.

The chain combines TRBV18 with TRBJ2-7; possible D gene TRBD1, 6 bases. The CDR3 runs to 13 residues. Germline CDR1 reads KGHSH; CDR2 reads LQKENI. The V and J ends lost 3 bases and 5 bases respectively, with 11 bases between them. CDR3 residues: CASSPTGTHEQYF. CDR3 sequence (DNA): TGTGCCAGCTCACCGACAGGTACCCACGAGCAGTACTTC.

This clone was found a few times. The V call is TRBV10-3, the J call TRBJ2-5, with 9 bases identical to TRBD1. The length of the CDR3 is 14 residues. Germline CDR1 is ENHRY and CDR2 is SYGVKD. V gave up 6 bases and J gave up 6 bases; unmatched junction bases: 8. The CDR3: CAISPGQGIQTQYF. DNA of the CDR3: TGTGCCATCAGCCCGGGACAGGGTATACAGACCCAGTACTTC.

The chain combines TRBV7-3 with TRBJ2-5; 16 bases match TRBD2. In germline, CDR1 is SGHTA, CDR2 FQGTGA. V was clipped by 5 bases and J by 2 bases; unmatched bases: 8. This CDR3 is built from 18 residues. This CDR3 is CASSKGLAGGPLQETQYF. CDR3 in DNA: TGTGCCAGCAGCAAGGGACTAGCGGGAGGGCCCCTACAAGAGACCCAGTACTTC.

This clone came up a few times. The chain uses TRBV2 and TRBJ2-7; D not certain. CDR1 is SNHLY, CDR2 FYNNEI, per germline. This CDR3 spans 14 amino acids. The V gene lost 4 bases and the J gene lost 0 bases, with 10 bases spanning the gap. CDR3 nucleotides: TGTGCCAGCAGTGGGTTGCGGAGCTCCTACGAGCAGTACTTC. Amino acid sequence: CASSGLRSSYEQYF.

In this sample, this clone turned up a few times. The V gene is TRBV14, the J gene TRBJ2-1; D is ambiguous. The CDR3 totals 13 residues. The germline CDR1 and CDR2 sequences are SGHDN and FVKESK. With 1 base removed from V and 9 bases from J, the gap between germline ends came to 10 bases. CDR3 sequence: CASSQVSVGEQFF. The CDR3 coding sequence is TGTGCCAGCAGCCAAGTGTCTGTCGGTGAGCAGTTCTTC.

This clone was detected a few times. The chain is built from TRBV30 and TRBJ1-2; 8 bases map to TRBD1. CDR1 is GTSNPN, CDR2 SVGIG, per germline (reference sequence). The CDR3 is 15 residues long. V lost 3 bases, J lost 4 bases, and 10 bases stayed unmatched. CDR3 residues: CAWSPFQGAGYGYTF. The DNA for the CDR3 is TGTGCCTGGAGCCCCTTTCAGGGGGCCGGCTATGGCTACACCTTC.

This clone was picked up a small number of times. The rearrangement uses TRBV2 and TRBJ2-7, with 8 bases that match TRBD2. The CDR3 has 15 residues. J lost 0 bases, V lost 6 bases, and 7 bases had no gene match. Germline lookup yields CDR1 SNHLY and CDR2 FYNNEI. The CDR3 DNA sequence: TGTGCCAGCAGGTTTGTGGCGGGAGGCTCCTACGAGCAGTACTTC. It specifies CASRFVAGGSYEQYF.

This clone was picked up a small number of times. The V and J genes are TRBV4-3 and TRBJ1-1; 11 bases match TRBD1. J lost 2 bases, V lost 6 bases, and 11 bases had no gene match. Germline V gene data show CDR1 as LGHNA and CDR2 as YSLEER. This CDR3 contains 17 residues. The CDR3 DNA reads TGCGCCAGCAGTCTAGTCGGGACAGGGGGACGAAACACTGAAGCTTTCTTT. Its translation: CASSLVGTGGRNTEAFF.

The chain is built from TRBV25-1 and TRBJ1-1; 8 bases map to TRBD1. The CDR3 totals 14 residues. V was clipped by 6 bases and J by 2 bases; unmatched bases: 5. Looked up from germline, CDR1 is MGHDK and CDR2 is SYGVNS. In DNA, the CDR3 is TGTGCCAGCAGCCGGGGACAGGCAAACACTGAAGCTTTCTTT. It specifies CASSRGQANTEAFF.